The rows below give T cell receptor beta chains drawn from one sample of a study of shared clonotypes between healthy human individuals. Only in-frame clones appear in the TCRdb table, and some are missing; sequencing was by immunoSEQ multiplex PCR. The table lists approximately 1.5 million clones, approximately 98.5% of them singletons. The sequenced material came from naive CD4+ T cells sorted from blood. Receptors originate from a man aged 25 to 40 in good health. Each CDR3 is given with its conserved first and last residue. The order of the fields is J gene, V gene, D gene, clone size, CDR3 DNA, CDR3 protein. A D gene is named only where the DNA matches it firmly. Clone size is shown for a subset of rows, as once, few, many or a class of expanded clone.

TRBJ1-3 TRBV28 TRBD1 . TGTGCCAGCAACAGGGGTGGAAACACCATATATTTT CASNRGGNTIYF
TRBJ2-7 TRBV18 . . TGTGCCAGCTCATTACAGGGACACGAGCAGTACTTC CASSLQGHEQYF
TRBJ2-5 TRBV5-4 TRBD1 . TGTGCCAGGGGGACAGGGCCGGGGGAGACCCAGTACTTC CARGTGPGETQYF
TRBJ1-1 TRBV11-2 TRBD1 . TGTGCCAGCAGCTTCAACGCCCGGACAGGGAGAATGAACACTGAAGCTTTCTTT CASSFNARTGRMNTEAFF
TRBJ2-3 TRBV6-5 . once TGTGCCAGCAGCTACCAGCACGGGGTCACAGATACGCAGTATTTT CASSYQHGVTDTQYF
TRBJ1-5 TRBV27 . . TGTGCCAGCAGTCCCCGCACATACCCCAATCAGCCCCAGCATTTT CASSPRTYPNQPQHF
TRBJ1-2 TRBV29-1 TRBD1 . TGCAGCGTTGGGGGCACAGGGGGCATTGATGGCTACACCTTC CSVGGTGGIDGYTF
TRBJ2-7 TRBV9 . . TGTGCCAGCAGCTCCAACCCCACGGGAGATGAGCAGTACTTC CASSSNPTGDEQYF
TRBJ2-3 TRBV11-3 . . TGTGCCAGCAGCTGGCGGGGACACAGCACAGATACGCAGTATTTT CASSWRGHSTDTQYF
TRBJ1-4 TRBV5-5 . . TGTGCCAGCAGCCAGGTTGGGCCGGGGGCTAATGAAAAACTGTTTTTT CASSQVGPGANEKLFF
TRBJ2-1 TRBV29-1 . . TGCAGCGTTGGAACGGGGCGTTACAATGAGCAGTTCTTC CSVGTGRYNEQFF
TRBJ2-7 TRBV7-8 TRBD2 . TGTGCCAGCAGCTTAGGCCGGACTAGCGGAGCCTACGAGCAGTACTTC CASSLGRTSGAYEQYF
TRBJ2-6 TRBV9 TRBD2 . TGTGCCAGCAGCCCACCACCTGGGGTTGTTGCCGGGGCGGGAGTTGGGGCCAACGTCCTGACTTTC CASSPPPGVVAGAGVGANVLTF
TRBJ2-7 TRBV5-1 TRBD1 . TGCGCCACCACGTGGACAGGGGGCTCCCCCGAGCAGTACTTC CATTWTGGSPEQYF
TRBJ1-3 TRBV28 . . TGTGCCAGCAGTTTTGCTGCGGGAAACACCATATATTTT CASSFAAGNTIYF
TRBJ2-5 TRBV27 . . TGTGCCAGCAGTCCCCCCCGGGGGCGCGGGGAGACCCAGTACTTC CASSPPRGRGETQYF
TRBJ1-1 TRBV20-1 . . TGCAGTGCTGGTAGGACTGAAGCTTTCTTT CSAGRTEAFF
TRBJ2-3 TRBV29-1 TRBD2 . TGCAGCGGAACCAAAGCGGGATCCACAGATACGCAGTATTTT CSGTKAGSTDTQYF
TRBJ2-7 TRBV14 . . TGTGCCAGCAGCCAAGGAGGGGGTTGGGCCTTC CASSQGGGWAF
TRBJ2-7 TRBV4-1 . . TGCGCCAGCAGCCAAGAAGCCAGTCCTCCGCAGTACTTC CASSQEASPPQYF
TRBJ2-7 TRBV9 . . TGTGCCAGCAGCGTAGGCCCGAGGGGGTACCCTTCCTACGAGCAGTACTTC CASSVGPRGYPSYEQYF
TRBJ1-2 TRBV5-4 . . TGTGCCAGCAGCTTGCTGGGATCGGACTATGGCTACACCTTC CASSLLGSDYGYTF
TRBJ2-1 TRBV9 TRBD2 . TGTGCCAGCAGCGCCTCTACTAGCGGGAGGGCCGACCGAGGGTTTGTCGATGAGCAGTTCTTC CASSASTSGRADRGFVDEQFF
TRBJ2-2 TRBV7-3 . . TGTGCCAGCAGCTCCCGTTCCTCCACCGGGGAGCTGTTTTTT CASSSRSSTGELFF
TRBJ2-3 TRBV9 TRBD2 . TGTGCCAGCAGCCGCCCGGGAGGCTCCACAGATACGCAGTATTTT CASSRPGGSTDTQYF
TRBJ2-1 TRBV10-3 . . TGTGCCATCAGTGAAGCCACAGGGAAATCCTACAATGAGCAGTTCTTC CAISEATGKSYNEQFF
TRBJ2-1 TRBV6-5 . . TGTGCCAGCAGTTACTCACATGGCGGAGCGTGGGAGCAGTTCTTC CASSYSHGGAWEQFF
TRBJ1-2 TRBV27 . . TGTGCCAGCAGTTTATACGGGGGGCGCGGCTACACCTTC CASSLYGGRGYTF
TRBJ2-4 TRBV5-1 TRBD2 . TGCGCCAGCAGCCCCTATTGGGCTAGCGGGGAACTTCTAGCCAAAAACATTCAGTACTTC CASSPYWASGELLAKNIQYF
TRBJ2-6 TRBV19 . once TGTGCAACTACAGGTCCCAGGACCAACGTCCTGACTTTC CATTGPRTNVLTF
TRBJ2-7 TRBV14 TRBD1 . TGTGCCAGCAGCCGGAGGAGCAGGGGGCCTGAGCAGTACTTC CASSRRSRGPEQYF
TRBJ2-7 TRBV10-3 TRBD1 . TGTGCCAGTAATGCGCCCGGGACAGATTACGAGCAGTACTTC CASNAPGTDYEQYF
TRBJ2-7 TRBV28 TRBD2 . TGTGCCAGCAGCACAGCGGGAGAGCACTCCTACGAGCAGTACTTC CASSTAGEHSYEQYF
TRBJ2-2 TRBV6-5 . once TGTGCCAGCAGCCAGAGCCAGGGCGGGCTGTTTTTT CASSQSQGGLFF
TRBJ1-2 TRBV6-5 . . TGTGCCAGCAGCTCGCTCAGGCATAACTATGGCTACACCTTC CASSSLRHNYGYTF
TRBJ2-1 TRBV29-1 TRBD1 . TGCAGCGTTGAAGGGGCAGGGGGCACTTTCTCCTACAATGAGCAGTTCTTC CSVEGAGGTFSYNEQFF
TRBJ1-3 TRBV7-9 . . TGTGCCAGCAGCCAGCCGACAGCCAAATCTGGAAACACCATATATTTT CASSQPTAKSGNTIYF
TRBJ1-2 TRBV9 . . TGTGCCAGCAGCTTTAGTGGGGGGAACTATGGCTACACCTTC CASSFSGGNYGYTF
TRBJ1-3 TRBV7-9 . . TGTGCCAGCAGCACACGCCGGGACAACGGAAACTCTGGAAACACCATATATTTT CASSTRRDNGNSGNTIYF
TRBJ2-7 TRBV5-6 TRBD1 . TGTGCCAGCAGCTTTCCCCGGGACAGGACCTACGAGCAGTACTTC CASSFPRDRTYEQYF
TRBJ2-7 TRBV14 . . TGTGCCAGCAGCCCCCTAGGGAAGCGCTACGAGCAGTACTTC CASSPLGKRYEQYF
TRBJ2-6 TRBV11-2 TRBD1 . TGTGCCAGCAGCTTAAGCCCAACAGGGGCAGGGGCCAACGTCCTGACTTTC CASSLSPTGAGANVLTF
TRBJ1-5 TRBV7-9 TRBD1 once TGTGCCAGCAGCTTATATGAAGGGGGCTTTGCCCATCAGCCCCAGCATTTT CASSLYEGGFAHQPQHF
TRBJ1-5 TRBV18 . once TGTGCCAGCTCACCAAAAGGACTGACAGGTACAAGTCAGCCCCAGCATTTT CASSPKGLTGTSQPQHF
TRBJ2-1 TRBV5-1 TRBD1 . TGCGCCAGCAGCTCCGGGACAGTTAGATTCAATGAGCAGTTCTTC CASSSGTVRFNEQFF
TRBJ2-7 TRBV6-5 . . TGTGCCAGCAGTTACCGGCCAAATAGCCTCTACGAGCAGTACTTC CASSYRPNSLYEQYF
TRBJ1-3 TRBV15 . . TGTGCCACTGCGGCAGGAAACACCATATATTTT CATAAGNTIYF
TRBJ2-7 TRBV19 TRBD2 once TGTGCCAGTGGGACCCGGACTAGCGGCTCCTACGAGCAGTACTTC CASGTRTSGSYEQYF
TRBJ2-7 TRBV19 . . TGTGCCAGTAGTATCAACAGGGTGATGACTGGCGAGCAGTACTTC CASSINRVMTGEQYF
TRBJ1-2 TRBV21-1 . . TGTGCCAGCACCGGCCCGGGATACGACTATGGCTACACCTTC CASTGPGYDYGYTF
TRBJ2-7 TRBV6-1 TRBD2 . TGTGCCAGCAGTCGCGGACTAGCGACATACGAGCAGTACTTC CASSRGLATYEQYF
TRBJ2-1 TRBV9 TRBD2 . TGTGCCAGCAGCGGGACTAGCGGGTCCTACAATGAGCAGTTCTTC CASSGTSGSYNEQFF
TRBJ2-3 TRBV19 TRBD2 . TGTGCCAGCCGGACTAGCGGGAGGGCTTCAGATACGCAGTATTTT CASRTSGRASDTQYF